Detailed here is one T cell receptor (beta chain). These data originate in a study of OX40 agonist ivuxolimab in advanced cancers. The table came from immunoSEQ multiplex PCR; TCRdb's copy has only in-frame clones and leaves some out. Among about 68,000 clones listed, more than 70% were seen once. Germline CDR1 SEHNR, CDR2 FQNEAQ (reference sequence). With 5 bases removed from V and 4 bases from J, the gap between germline ends came to 15 bases. The CDR3 has 15 residues. V is TRBV7-9 and J is TRBJ1-5; the D gene is possibly TRBD1 (5 bases). The material sequenced was CD4+ or CD8+ T cells sorted from blood, taken in a trial of the OX40 agonist ivuxolimab. This TCR derives from an adult with an advanced solid tumor such as melanoma, head and neck, liver or kidney cancer. The CDR3 nucleotides are TGTGCCAGCAGCCCCCTGGGGGGTAAGAATCAGCCCCAGCATTTT. This encodes CASSPLGGKNQPQHF.